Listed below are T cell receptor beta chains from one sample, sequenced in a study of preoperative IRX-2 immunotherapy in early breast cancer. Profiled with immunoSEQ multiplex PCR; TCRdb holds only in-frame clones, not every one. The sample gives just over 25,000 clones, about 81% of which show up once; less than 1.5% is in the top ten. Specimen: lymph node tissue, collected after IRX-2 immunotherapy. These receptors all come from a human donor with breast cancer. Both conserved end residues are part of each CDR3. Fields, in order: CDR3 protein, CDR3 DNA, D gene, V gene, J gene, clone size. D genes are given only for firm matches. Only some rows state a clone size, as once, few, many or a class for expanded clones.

CSARGAMESSGNTIYF	TGCAGCGCCAGAGGGGCTATGGAGAGCTCTGGAAACACCATATATTTT	-	TRBV29-1	TRBJ1-3	-
CASSLAGGEEKLFF	TGTGCCAGCAGCTTAGCGGGGGGCGAAGAAAAACTGTTTTTT	-	TRBV7-5	TRBJ1-4	-
CASSPVTPAPYGYTF	TGTGCCAGCTCACCCGTAACTCCGGCACCCTATGGCTACACCTTC	-	TRBV18	TRBJ1-2	-
CASRRSGVGTGELFF	TGTGCCAGCAGACGGAGCGGGGTAGGGACCGGGGAGCTGTTTTTT	TRBD2	TRBV11-3	TRBJ2-2	-
CASSYGQNQETQYF	TGTGCCAGCAGTTACGGCCAGAACCAAGAGACCCAGTACTTC	-	TRBV6-8	TRBJ2-5	-
CASRPGGSRPFSNQPQHF	TGTGCCAGCAGGCCGGGGGGGTCCCGACCCTTTAGCAATCAGCCCCAGCATTTT	-	TRBV6-8	TRBJ1-5	-
CASSMGLDTEAFF	TGTGCCAGTAGTATGGGGTTGGACACTGAAGCTTTCTTT	-	TRBV19	TRBJ1-1	-
CASSSGEPYNEQFF	TGCGCCAGCAGCTCGGGGGAGCCCTACAATGAGCAGTTCTTC	-	TRBV5-1	TRBJ2-1	-
CASSPNRDRAPYPQPQHF	TGTGCCAGCTCACCGAACAGGGACCGGGCCCCCTACCCACAGCCCCAGCATTTT	-	TRBV18	TRBJ1-5	-
CASSFDRGRQPQHF	TGTGCCAGCAGTTTCGACAGGGGGCGTCAGCCCCAGCATTTT	TRBD1	TRBV6-8	TRBJ1-5	-
CASGLLNTEAFF	TGTGCTAGTGGTTTGTTGAACACTGAAGCTTTCTTT	-	TRBV12-5	TRBJ1-1	few
CASYDRGVLSGELFF	TGTGCCAGCTACGACAGGGGAGTGTTGTCCGGGGAGCTGTTTTTT	TRBD1	TRBV19	TRBJ2-2	few
CASRNGPGTEAFF	TGTGCCAGCAGAAACGGACCGGGGACTGAAGCTTTCTTT	-	TRBV6-8	TRBJ1-1	-
CASSLSTEGTEAFF	TGTGCCAGCAGTTTATCGACCGAGGGCACTGAAGCTTTCTTT	-	TRBV28	TRBJ1-1	-
CAIRGGQGAYNEQFF	TGTGCCATCAGAGGGGGACAGGGGGCCTACAATGAGCAGTTCTTC	TRBD1	TRBV6-8	TRBJ2-1	-
CASSPTTSGGPLTSYNEQFF	TGTGCCAGCAGTCCGACGACTAGCGGGGGGCCTCTCACATCCTACAATGAGCAGTTCTTC	TRBD2	TRBV28	TRBJ2-1	-
CASSQGQGQAFF	TGTGCCAGCAGCCAAGGACAGGGACAAGCTTTCTTT	TRBD1	TRBV9	TRBJ1-1	-
CASSPGTGGNYGYTF	TGTGCCAGTAGTCCCGGGACAGGGGGGAACTATGGCTACACCTTC	TRBD1	TRBV19	TRBJ1-2	-
CASSRDRGILETQYF	TGTGCCAGCAGCAGGGACAGGGGGATACTTGAGACCCAGTACTTC	TRBD1	TRBV28	TRBJ2-5	-
CASSGTSGVGEQFF	TGTGCCAGTAGCGGGACTAGCGGGGTAGGCGAGCAGTTCTTC	TRBD2	TRBV19	TRBJ2-1	-
CASSFIGTKTGNTIYF	TGTGCCAGCAGCTTCATCGGGACGAAAACTGGAAACACCATATATTTT	-	TRBV11-3	TRBJ1-3	-
CASTPRGVGTDTQYF	TGTGCCAGCACACCGAGAGGAGTCGGCACAGATACGCAGTATTTT	-	TRBV18	TRBJ2-3	-
CASRVRDRLVYSNQPQHF	TGTGCCAGCAGAGTTCGGGACAGATTAGTGTATAGCAATCAGCCCCAGCATTTT	TRBD1	TRBV28	TRBJ1-5	-
CASSLPRGGQPQHF	TGTGCCAGCAGTTTACCGAGAGGAGGCCAGCCCCAGCATTTT	-	TRBV28	TRBJ1-5	-
CASRARPLNTEAFF	TGTGCCAGCAGAGCGAGGCCGTTGAACACTGAAGCTTTCTTT	-	TRBV28	TRBJ1-1	once
CASSIEGAFNSPLHF	TGTGCCAGTAGTATAGAGGGGGCCTTTAATTCACCCCTCCACTTT	-	TRBV19	TRBJ1-6	-
CASKTVTAKNIQYF	TGCGCCAGCAAGACAGTTACAGCCAAAAACATTCAGTACTTC	-	TRBV10-2	TRBJ2-4	-
CASSPAATSGNTIYF	TGTGCCAGCTCACCAGCGGCCACCTCTGGAAACACCATATATTTT	-	TRBV18	TRBJ1-3	once
CASSLQLYSGNTIYF	TGTGCCAGCAGTTTACAGCTATACTCTGGAAACACCATATATTTT	-	TRBV28	TRBJ1-3	once
CASSKRGRLSGNTIYF	TGTGCCAGCAGTAAGAGGGGACGGCTCTCTGGAAACACCATATATTTT	-	TRBV6-8	TRBJ1-3	-
CAWSNVGGYTF	TGTGCCTGGAGTAACGTAGGCGGCTACACCTTC	-	TRBV30	TRBJ1-2	-
CASSQGPSLRTDTQYF	TGCGCCAGCAGCCAAGGCCCCAGCCTCCGCACAGATACGCAGTATTTT	-	TRBV4-1	TRBJ2-3	few
CASSPQGSGNTIYF	TGTGCCAGCAGTCCTCAGGGATCTGGAAACACCATATATTTT	-	TRBV11-3	TRBJ1-3	-
CASSRTGLVSNQPQHF	TGTGCCAGCAGCCGAACAGGGTTGGTGAGCAATCAGCCCCAGCATTTT	-	TRBV11-3	TRBJ1-5	-
CASSFHSFGQDNYGYTF	TGTGCCAGTAGTTTCCACTCCTTCGGACAGGACAACTATGGCTACACCTTC	TRBD1	TRBV19	TRBJ1-2	-
CASSPGQGRRGETQYF	TGTGCCAGCAGCCCAGGACAGGGTCGGCGAGGAGAGACCCAGTACTTC	TRBD1	TRBV11-3	TRBJ2-5	once
CASRGQGDAYGYTF	TGTGCCAGCAGGGGACAGGGCGATGCCTATGGCTACACCTTC	TRBD1	TRBV28	TRBJ1-2	-
CAWSVLEDQPQHF	TGTGCCTGGAGTGTACTGGAAGATCAGCCCCAGCATTTT	-	TRBV30	TRBJ1-5	few
CSVDRWQGAIGELFF	TGCAGCGTTGACCGTTGGCAGGGGGCTATCGGGGAGCTGTTTTTT	TRBD1	TRBV29-1	TRBJ2-2	once
CASSYSADRMNTEAFF	TGTGCCAGCAGTTACTCGGCGGATCGTATGAACACTGAAGCTTTCTTT	-	TRBV6-8	TRBJ1-1	-
CASGFNRGLTEAFF	TGTGCTAGTGGTTTCAACAGGGGGCTCACTGAAGCTTTCTTT	TRBD1	TRBV12-5	TRBJ1-1	-